A single sample is the source of the 15 T cell receptor beta chains below, sequenced in a study of T cell repertoires in cytomegalovirus infection. TCRdb reprocessed the reads via MiXCR and lists one record per CDR3 protein. The repertoire holds 640,000 or so distinct CDR3 sequences, with around 30% as singletons. No antigens are known for them. Sequencing was performed on cultured PBMCs, taken from culture after CMV antigen stimulation. The receptors shown here come from a human donor in good health (CMV status not recorded). Some clones in this sample may be carry-over from other donors' samples.

This clonotype showed up just a few times. The V and J genes are TRBV10-3 and TRBJ2-7; 8 positions match TRBD1. Germline lookup yields CDR1 ENHRY and CDR2 SYGVKD. V shed 2 bases and J 3 bases; nucleotides not matched to a gene: 3. This CDR3 is built from 14 residues. CDR3 amino acids: CAISEHDRGYEQYF. CDR3 DNA sequence: TGTGCCATCAGTGAGCACGACAGGGGCTACGAGCAGTACTTC.

The chain combines TRBV20-1 with TRBJ2-7; D could derive from TRBD1 or TRBD2 (6 bases each). V was cut by 0 bases and J by 4 bases, with 16 bases left in between. The CDR3 sequence is 15 residues long. Germline CDR1 reads DFQATT; CDR2 reads SNEGSKA (reference sequence). The CDR3 region is CSARDGGGREYEQYF. CDR3 DNA: TGCAGTGCTAGAGATGGTGGGGGGCGGGAATACGAGCAGTACTTC.

The chain links TRBV19 to TRBJ1-5, with unresolved D. V lost 1 base and J lost 5, with 12 bases in between. The germline V gene has CDR1 LNHDA and CDR2 SQIVND (reference sequence). The CDR3 loop spans 15 amino acids. This CDR3 reads CASSIVTARDQPQHF. CDR3 coding DNA: TGTGCCAGTAGTATAGTAACAGCCCGAGATCAGCCCCAGCATTTT.

V and J are TRBV4-3 and TRBJ1-2, with D hard to call. Germline V gene data show CDR1 as LGHNA and CDR2 as YSLEER. The germline V and J ends were trimmed by 4 bases and 8 bases, with 20 bases remaining between them. This CDR3 comprises 15 residues. The CDR3, as DNA: TGCGCCAGCAGCCCCCAGGTTGGGTTATCGGTCGGCTACACCTTC. It codes for CASSPQVGLSVGYTF.

The chain carries TRBV4-3 and TRBJ1-1; D unresolved. Germline V lookup: CDR1 LGHNA, CDR2 YSLEER. The V gene lost 5 bases and the J gene lost 1 base, with 8 bases spanning the gap. CDR3 size: 13 residues. CDR3 DNA: TGCGCCAGCAGCAACCGACGGAACACTGAAGCTTTCTTT. Encoded protein: CASSNRRNTEAFF.

Many counts were recorded for this clonotype. The V call is TRBV7-2, the J call TRBJ2-3; 7 bases map to TRBD2. Germline values: CDR1 SGHTA, CDR2 FQGNSA. Trimming at V came to 0 bases and at J to 0 bases, leaving 0 bases not matched to a gene. The CDR3 contains 15 residues. The CDR3 DNA is TGTGCCAGCAGCTTAGCTAGCGGGAGCACAGATACGCAGTATTTT. It is translated as CASSLASGSTDTQYF.

This chain joins TRBV19 and TRBJ2-2; tentatively, D is TRBD2 (6 bases). Trimming took 6 bases from V and 7 from J, leaving 18 bases between them. This CDR3 has 15 residues. CDR1 is LNHDA and CDR2 is SQIVND in the germline V gene (reference sequence). The CDR3 reads CASSMGLGRNGELFF. Written as DNA, the CDR3 is TGTGCCAGTAGCATGGGACTGGGCCGAAACGGGGAGCTGTTTTTT.

This clonotype was observed at least ten times. The chain is built from TRBV7-2 and TRBJ1-2, with TRBD1 matching over 8 bases. The germline gives CDR1 SGHTA, CDR2 FQGNSA. Germline trimming cut 3 bases from V and 8 bases from J; bases unmatched to any gene: 20. The CDR3 consists of 18 residues. CDR3 region: CASSFGGPGGGWMQGYTF. The DNA of the CDR3 is TGTGCCAGCAGCTTTGGTGGTCCAGGGGGCGGATGGATGCAGGGCTACACCTTC.

The chain uses TRBV2 and TRBJ1-1; D might be TRBD1 (6 bases). Per germline, CDR1 SNHLY and CDR2 FYNNEI. Trimming removed 5 bases from V and 0 bases from J, with 10 bases in between. The CDR3 extends over 14 amino acids. Here the CDR3 reads CASSQGRLNTEAFF. CDR3 sequence (DNA): TGTGCCAGCAGTCAGGGGCGCTTGAACACTGAAGCTTTCTTT.

This clonotype was observed many times. The chain has TRBV7-6 and TRBJ2-7; D unclear. Germline V CDR1 and CDR2: SGHVS, FNYEAQ. The CDR3 loop spans 13 amino acids. The ends were cut back, 5 bases at V and 4 bases at J, with 12 bases in the middle. The DNA for the CDR3 is TGTGCCAGCAGCCCTGGCACCCTTTACGAGCAGTACTTC. Translation gives CASSPGTLYEQYF.

This CDR3 is CSAMSPGRGSPIYF. Here the CDR3 DNA reads TGCAGTGCTATGAGCCCGGGAAGGGGCAGCCCCATATATTTT. The chain couples TRBV20-1 to TRBJ1-3; D may be TRBD1 (5 bases). Trimming left V 4 bases short and J 11 bases short, with 21 bases between. The germline gives CDR1 DFQATT, CDR2 SNEGSKA (reference sequence). This CDR3 spans 14 amino acids.

This chain joins TRBV6-1 and TRBJ2-1; 8 positions agree with TRBD2. Trimming cost V 5 bases and J 5 bases; bases outside gene matches: 11. This CDR3 spans 16 amino acids. Germline CDR1 MNHNS, CDR2 SASEGT. The CDR3: CASSPEVGTRNNEQFF. The DNA of the CDR3 is TGTGCCAGCAGTCCTGAGGTAGGGACTAGAAACAATGAGCAGTTCTTC.

This sequence joins TRBV12-3 or TRBV12-4 and TRBJ1-4; no reliable D call. This CDR3 region has 14 residues. V shed 3 bases and J shed 5 bases, with 10 bases lying between them. The chain's CDR3 is CASSFLQENEKLFF. CDR3 nucleotides: TGTGCCAGCAGTTTCCTCCAGGAAAATGAAAAACTGTTTTTT.

The chain is built from TRBV18 and TRBJ2-2; possibly TRBD2 for D (5 bases). The CDR3 extends over 14 amino acids. The V gene's germline CDR1 is KGHSH and CDR2 LQKENI. V lost 8 bases to trimming and J lost 5 bases, with 15 bases between them. CDR3 sequence reads: CASPKSPGTGELFF. The CDR3 DNA follows: TGTGCCAGCCCCAAGAGTCCGGGAACCGGGGAGCTGTTTTTT.

This clonotype was detected only a few times. The chain has TRBV6-1 and TRBJ1-5; D not certain. V lost 2 bases and J 8 bases, leaving 4 bases between the germline ends. The CDR3 is 11 amino acids. Germline CDR1 and CDR2: MNHNS and SASEGT. Here the CDR3 DNA reads TGTGCCAGCAGTGAATATGAGCCCCAGCATTTT. Its translation is CASSEYEPQHF.